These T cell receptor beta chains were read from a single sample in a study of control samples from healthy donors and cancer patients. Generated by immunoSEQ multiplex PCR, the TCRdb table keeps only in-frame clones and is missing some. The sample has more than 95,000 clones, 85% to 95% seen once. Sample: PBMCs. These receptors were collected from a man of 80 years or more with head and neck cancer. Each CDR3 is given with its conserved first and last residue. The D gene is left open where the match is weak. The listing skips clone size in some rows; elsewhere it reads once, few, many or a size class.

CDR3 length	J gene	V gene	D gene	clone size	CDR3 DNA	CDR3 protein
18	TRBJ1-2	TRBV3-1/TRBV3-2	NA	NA	TGTGCCAGCAGCTCAGGGCGGATCAGTCACATTGGGGGGTACGGCTACACCTTC	CASSSGRISHIGGYGYTF
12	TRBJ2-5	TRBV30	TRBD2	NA	TGTGCCTGGAAGGCCGGGAGGGAGACCCAGTACTTC	CAWKAGRETQYF
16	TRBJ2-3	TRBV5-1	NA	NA	TGCGCCAGCAGCCAGGGGAGGCAGTCTAGCACAGATACGCAGTATTTT	CASSQGRQSSTDTQYF
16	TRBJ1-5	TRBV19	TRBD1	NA	TGTGCCAGTAGTATCCAAGGGACAGCGTTTAATCAGCCCCAGCATTTT	CASSIQGTAFNQPQHF
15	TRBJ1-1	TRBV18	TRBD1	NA	TGTGCCAGCTCACCGCAAGGGACAGCGAACACTGAAGCTTTCTTT	CASSPQGTANTEAFF
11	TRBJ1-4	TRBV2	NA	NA	TGTGCCAGCAGTGAAACTGAAAAACTGTTTTTT	CASSETEKLFF
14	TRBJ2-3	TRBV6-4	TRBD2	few	TGTGCCAGCAGTGACGGACTAGCGACAGATACGCAGTATTTT	CASSDGLATDTQYF
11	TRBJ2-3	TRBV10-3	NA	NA	TGTGCCACAGGGTGGCCAGATACGCAGTATTTT	CATGWPDTQYF
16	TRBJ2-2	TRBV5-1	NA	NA	TGCGCCAGCAGCTTGGACGACAGCAGGTCTCCCGGGGAGCTGTTTTTT	CASSLDDSRSPGELFF
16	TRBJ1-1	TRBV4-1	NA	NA	TGCGCCAGCAGCCAATCCCCACAGGGTTACGGCACTGAAGCTTTCTTT	CASSQSPQGYGTEAFF
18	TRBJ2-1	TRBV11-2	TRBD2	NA	TGTGCCAGCAGCTTAGATCTGATGGGACTAGTGCATTCATGGGAGCAGTTCTTC	CASSLDLMGLVHSWEQFF
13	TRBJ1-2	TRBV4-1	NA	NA	TGCGCCAGCAGCCAAGAGTGGGGCGGGGGCTACACCTTC	CASSQEWGGGYTF
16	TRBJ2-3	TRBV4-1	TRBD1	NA	TGCGCCAGCAGCCAACCGGACAGGGGGGGCACAGATACGCAGTATTTT	CASSQPDRGGTDTQYF